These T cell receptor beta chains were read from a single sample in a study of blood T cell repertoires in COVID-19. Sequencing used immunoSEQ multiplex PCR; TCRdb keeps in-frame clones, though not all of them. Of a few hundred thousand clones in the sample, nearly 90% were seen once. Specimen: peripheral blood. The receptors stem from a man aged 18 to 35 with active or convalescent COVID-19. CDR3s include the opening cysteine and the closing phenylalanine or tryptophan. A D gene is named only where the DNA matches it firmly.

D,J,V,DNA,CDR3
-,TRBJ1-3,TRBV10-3,TGTGCCATCAGTGACACGGGGGGTGGTGGAAACACCATATATTTT,CAISDTGGGGNTIYF
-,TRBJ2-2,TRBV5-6,TGTGCCAGCAGCTTCAACAGGCCACCGAGCACCGGGGAGCTGTTTTTT,CASSFNRPPSTGELFF
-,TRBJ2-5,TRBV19,TGTGCCAGTAGTGAACTACCGGGACAACTCCAAGAGACCCAGTACTTC,CASSELPGQLQETQYF
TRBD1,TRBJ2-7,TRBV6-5,TGTGCCAGCAGTTACTCGATTACAGGGGAGTCGCTCGAGCAGTACTTC,CASSYSITGESLEQYF
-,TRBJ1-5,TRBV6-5,TGTGCCAGTAACAGAGGCAATCAGCCCCAGCATTTT,CASNRGNQPQHF
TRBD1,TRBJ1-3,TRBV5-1,TGCGCCAGCAGTCAGGGGGATATCGGCTCTGGAAACACCATATATTTT,CASSQGDIGSGNTIYF
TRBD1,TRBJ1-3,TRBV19,TGTGCCAGTAAGGACGGGACAGGGTCTGGAAACACCATATATTTT,CASKDGTGSGNTIYF
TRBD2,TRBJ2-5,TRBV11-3,TGTGCCAGCAGCACTACTAGCGGGCCCTCCCAAGAGACCCAGTACTTC,CASSTTSGPSQETQYF
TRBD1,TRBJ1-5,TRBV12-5,TGTGCTAGTGGTTTGGGACAGGGTAGCAATCAGCCCCAGCATTTT,CASGLGQGSNQPQHF
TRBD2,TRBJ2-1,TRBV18,TGTGCCAGCTCACCACGAGGACTAGCGGGGGGGCCACTTGAGCAGTTCTTC,CASSPRGLAGGPLEQFF
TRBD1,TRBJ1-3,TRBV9,TGTGCCAGCAGCGTAGTCGATGTCGGGACAGGGACTGGAAACACCATATATTTT,CASSVVDVGTGTGNTIYF
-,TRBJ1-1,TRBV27,TGTGCCAGCAGTTCAGGTCTCAGGGGTGGTGAAGCTTTCTTT,CASSSGLRGGEAFF